The 17 T cell receptor beta chains listed next were all sequenced from one sample in a study of T cell repertoires in cytomegalovirus infection. TCRdb reprocessed the reads via MiXCR and lists one record per CDR3 protein. Of around 900,000 distinct CDR3 sequences listed, about 33% are singletons. These receptors lack a known antigen. The sample was cultured CD8+ T cells from PBMCs, taken from culture after CMV antigen stimulation. Every receptor here comes from a human donor in good health (CMV status not recorded). Some clones in this sample may be carry-over from other donors' samples.

This clonotype was counted at least ten times. The J gene is TRBJ2-2, the V gene TRBV7-8, with unresolved D. This CDR3 region has 11 residues. Trimming took off 11 bases at V and 4 bases at J, with 8 bases between the two ends. Germline V gives CDR1 SGHVS, CDR2 FQNEAQ. The CDR3 bases are TGTGCCGGGCAGGCCACCGGGGAGCTGTTTTTT. Amino acids: CAGQATGELFF.

This clonotype was detected a few times. The chain carries TRBV7-9 and TRBJ2-7, with D maybe TRBD1 (6 bases). Germline V gives CDR1 SEHNR, CDR2 FQNEAQ (reference sequence). V gave up 5 bases and J gave up 1 base, with 9 bases separating them. The CDR3 sequence is 13 residues long. In DNA, the CDR3 is TGTGCCAGCAGCCGGACAGATTCCTACGAGCAGTACGTC. Encoded protein: CASSRTDSYEQYV.

The genes are TRBV29-1 and TRBJ2-7, with 11 bases aligning to TRBD2. The J segment lost 6 bases and the V segment lost 1 base, leaving 14 bases of the junction unmatched. CDR1 SQVTM and CDR2 ANQGSEA come from the germline V gene. The CDR3 sequence is 17 residues long. CDR3 sequence: CSVEANGGVAGGTEQYF. In DNA, the CDR3 is TGCAGCGTTGAAGCGAATGGCGGGGTAGCGGGGGGGACCGAGCAGTACTTC.

The rearrangement links TRBV27 to TRBJ2-7; D ambiguous. The V gene lost 5 bases and the J gene lost 5 bases, with 13 bases spanning the gap. The CDR3 has 13 residues. Germline V gene data show CDR1 as MNHEY and CDR2 as SMNVEV (reference sequence). The CDR3 sequence is CASSPRGPNEQYV. CDR3 DNA: TGTGCCAGCAGTCCACGTGGGCCCAACGAGCAGTACGTC.

This chain connects TRBV6-2 or TRBV6-3 to TRBJ1-2; TRBD1 might be the D (6 bases). The V gene lost 2 bases and the J gene lost 4 bases, with 11 bases spanning the gap. This CDR3 is built from 14 residues. Germline loops: CDR1 MNHEY, CDR2 SVGEGT. This chain's CDR3 is CASSYAGAIYGYTF. CDR3 in DNA: TGTGCCAGCAGTTACGCAGGGGCAATCTATGGCTACACCTTC.

This chain uses TRBV20-1 with TRBJ2-2; D is uncertain. The CDR3 runs to 13 residues. Trimming pared 3 bases from V and 4 bases from J, leaving 9 bases between. Germline lookup yields CDR1 DFQATT and CDR2 SNEGSKA (reference sequence). CDR3 bases: TGCAGTGCTAGCAGATCAGGCACCGGGGAGCTGTTTTTT. Translating it yields CSASRSGTGELFF.

The rearrangement links TRBV20-1 to TRBJ1-5, with TRBD1 matching over 7 bases. Germline lookup yields CDR1 DFQATT and CDR2 SNEGSKA (reference sequence). J gave up 0 bases and V 1 base, and 3 bases lay outside the gene matches. The CDR3 runs to 15 residues. This chain's CDR3 is CSARGRGYSNQPQHF. The CDR3 bases are TGCAGTGCTAGAGGCAGGGGGTATAGCAATCAGCCCCAGCATTTT.

The chain couples TRBV25-1 to TRBJ1-1; a weak D match, TRBD1 (5 bases). From germline, CDR1 is MGHDK and CDR2 SYGVNS. This CDR3 comprises 12 residues. DNA for the CDR3: TGTGCAGCGGGGCAGTCGAACACTGAAGCTTTCTTT. Amino acids: CAAGQSNTEAFF.

The chain's CDR3 is CASKRRQMNTEAFF. The CDR3 DNA reads as TGTGCCAGCAAGAGGAGGCAGATGAACACTGAAGCTTTCTTT. The J gene is TRBJ1-1, the V gene TRBV6-1, with D unresolved. Germline CDR1 MNHNS, CDR2 SASEGT. The CDR3 spans 14 residues. V shed 7 bases and J shed 0 bases, with 12 bases lying between them.

CDR3: CATSARGTNTGELFF. The CDR3, as DNA: TGTGCCACCAGTGCCCGGGGAACGAACACCGGGGAGCTGTTTTTT. This chain connects TRBV24-1 to TRBJ2-2, with D possibly being TRBD2 (5 bases). The CDR3 runs to 15 residues. The ends were cut back, 5 bases at V and 0 bases at J, with 9 bases in the middle. Germline V gives CDR1 KGHDR, CDR2 SFDVKD.

At least ten counts were recorded for this clonotype. The chain combines TRBV6-5 with TRBJ2-3; 10 bases match TRBD1. The germline V gene has CDR1 MNHEY and CDR2 SVGAGI. The CDR3 is 16 amino acids. Trimming took 0 bases from V and 1 from J; bases not matched to a gene: 1. This chain's CDR3 is CASSYSGTGGTDTQYF. The CDR3 bases are TGTGCCAGCAGTTACTCCGGGACAGGGGGCACAGATACGCAGTATTTT.

This chain links TRBV27 with TRBJ2-7; a possible D gene is TRBD1 (6 bases). The V end lost 8 bases, the J end lost 4 bases, and 15 bases lay between the germline ends. The CDR3 has 13 residues. Germline CDR1 MNHEY, CDR2 SMNVEV (reference sequence). Here the CDR3 reads CASRGRGSYEQYF. The DNA of the CDR3 is TGTGCCAGCCGAGGTAGGGGGTCGTACGAGCAGTACTTC.

The J gene is TRBJ2-1, the V gene TRBV5-1, with 9 bases fitting TRBD2. Germline trimming cut 0 bases from V and 8 bases from J; bases unmatched to any gene: 9. CDR1 and CDR2 from the germline V gene are SGHRS and YFSETQ. This CDR3 has 16 residues. The CDR3 loop is CASSLAGAGGPDEQFF. CDR3 DNA sequence: TGCGCCAGCAGCTTGGCCGGGGCGGGGGGGCCGGATGAGCAGTTCTTC.

The rearrangement uses TRBV7-2 and TRBJ2-1; TRBD2 aligns across 12 bases. The CDR3 runs to 17 residues. Germline CDR1 and CDR2: SGHTA and FQGNSA. V was pared by 2 bases and J by 3 bases, with 5 bases of the junction left unmatched. The CDR3 DNA is TGTGCCAGCAGCTTACGTCAGACTAGCGGGGGCTACAATGAGCAGTTCTTC. It is translated as CASSLRQTSGGYNEQFF.

This clonotype was seen a few times. CDR3 residues: CASSYSEGGLNEQFF. For the CDR3, the DNA is TGTGCCAGCAGTTACTCGGAGGGGGGTCTCAATGAGCAGTTCTTC. The genes are TRBV6-2 or TRBV6-3 and TRBJ2-1; either TRBD1 or TRBD2 may supply D (6 bases each). This CDR3 is built from 15 residues. Trimming removed 0 bases at V and 6 bases at J, with 12 bases between. CDR1 is MNHEY, CDR2 SVGEGT, per germline.

This clonotype was seen more than once but under ten times. The V call is TRBV10-3, the J call TRBJ2-3, with D hard to call. CDR3 length equals 13 residues. The germline gives CDR1 ENHRY, CDR2 SYGVKD. Trimming stripped 8 bases from V and 5 bases from J, with 14 bases between. The CDR3 loop is CAISTTPGDTQYF. CDR3 in DNA: TGTGCCATCTCGACAACCCCCGGAGATACGCAGTATTTT.

This clonotype was picked up a small number of times. J is TRBJ2-1 and V is TRBV4-1; 8 bases align to TRBD2. This CDR3 spans 21 amino acids. Trimming took 1 base from V and 3 from J; bases not matched to a gene: 20. Germline V gene data show CDR1 as MGHRA and CDR2 as YSYEKL. The CDR3 region is CASSQVTGLVAGYSLYNEQFF. The CDR3, as DNA: TGCGCCAGCAGCCAAGTTACGGGTTTGGTAGCGGGGTATTCCCTCTACAATGAGCAGTTCTTC.